The 26 T cell receptor beta chains presented below share a single source sample, sequenced in a study of PD-1 blockade in classical Hodgkin lymphoma. The patients all showed relapse after autologous stem cell transplantation, while their brentuximab vedotin exposure varied. Assay: immunoSEQ multiplex PCR; the TCRdb copy retains only in-frame clones and omits some. The table shows about 46,000 clones, with 65% to 85% occurring only once. The source was peripheral blood mononuclear cells (PBMCs), collected at baseline. These receptors came from a human donor with classical Hodgkin lymphoma.

The chain links TRBV23-1 to TRBJ2-5; 14 bases fit TRBD2. TRBV23-1 is an ORF, with its function uncertain. Losses at the gene ends were 3 bases for V and 4 bases for J; bases not matched to a gene: 13. The CDR3 has 19 amino acids. CDR3 nucleotides: TGCGCCAGCAGTCACCCCCACACAATTGGACTAGCGGGAGGAGAGACCCAGTACTTC. Its translation is CASSHPHTIGLAGGETQYF.

The CDR3 protein is CASSEFQGAGYTF. The CDR3 DNA sequence: TGTGCCAGCAGTGAATTCCAGGGGGCTGGCTACACCTTC. V usage is TRBV6-1 and J usage is TRBJ1-2; 8 nucleotides agree with TRBD1. The CDR3 runs 13 residues. CDR1 MNHNS and CDR2 SASEGT come from the germline V gene. Trimming took 2 bases from V and 7 from J; bases not matched to a gene: 3.

This clone has more than one count but fewer than ten. The CDR3 DNA follows: TGCGCCAGCAGCCTAGCAGCGGGAGCTGGGGCCAACGTCCTGACTTTC. It encodes CASSLAAGAGANVLTF. The chain links TRBV5-1 to TRBJ2-6; 8 bases align to TRBD2. The CDR3 runs to 16 residues. The trim removed 4 bases at V and 2 bases at J, leaving 5 bases unmatched. The germline gives CDR1 SGHRS, CDR2 YFSETQ.

A single count supports this clone. The CDR3 region is CASSPGARTPLHF. The CDR3 nucleotides are TGTGCCAGTTCGCCTGGGGCGCGGACACCCCTCCACTTT. The rearrangement joins TRBV6-5 to TRBJ1-6; weak D call: TRBD1 (5 bases). The CDR3 sequence is 13 residues long. V lost 9 bases and J 11 bases, leaving 17 bases between the germline ends. Germline V gene lookup returns CDR1 MNHEY and CDR2 SVGAGI.

The chain has TRBV7-2 and TRBJ2-3; D gene unclear. Per the germline V gene, CDR1 is SGHTA and CDR2 is FQGNSA. This CDR3 region has 17 residues. The germline V and J ends were trimmed by 4 bases and 1 base, with 18 bases remaining between them. The CDR3 bases are TGTGCCAGCAGCTCCCCCGTGACGCGGCTTCGCACAGATACGCAGTATTTT. This gives the protein CASSSPVTRLRTDTQYF.

The chain carries TRBV5-5 and TRBJ1-5; D remains unclear. Germline loops: CDR1 SGHKS, CDR2 YYEKEE (reference sequence). The CDR3 spans 13 residues. The germline V and J ends were trimmed by 3 bases and 7 bases, with 11 bases remaining between them. CDR3 bases: TGTGCCAGCAGCTGGGCCCCGGGGCAGCCCCAGCATTTT. Protein: CASSWAPGQPQHF.

This chain connects TRBV29-1 to TRBJ2-5, with 9 nucleotides matching TRBD2. This CDR3 has 14 amino acids. Per the germline V gene, CDR1 is SQVTM and CDR2 is ANQGSEA. V shed 3 bases, J shed 6 bases, and the junction held 8 bases outside the gene matches. The CDR3 loop reads CSVDPGLASKTQYF. The CDR3 bases are TGCAGCGTTGATCCCGGACTAGCGTCGAAGACCCAGTACTTC.

V gene TRBV6-5 combines with J gene TRBJ1-2; possibly TRBD1 for D (5 bases). Deletions cut 6 bases from V and 4 bases from J, with 12 bases between. The CDR3 totals 13 residues. Germline V CDR1 and CDR2: MNHEY, SVGAGI. Here the CDR3 reads CASSLGAGYGYTF. CDR3 DNA: TGTGCCAGCAGCCTCGGGGCCGGCTATGGCTACACCTTC.

V gene TRBV9 combines with J gene TRBJ1-2, with unresolved D. The ends were cut back, 1 base at V and 5 bases at J, with 9 bases in the middle. CDR3 size: 13 residues. Germline loops: CDR1 SGDLS, CDR2 YYNGEE. DNA of the CDR3: TGTGCCAGCAGCGTACAGGAAAAGTATGGCTACACCTTC. Residues: CASSVQEKYGYTF.

The chain carries TRBV4-1 and TRBJ2-1, with D possibly matching TRBD2 (6 bases). V was shortened by 1 base and J by 15 bases, with 10 bases between the two germline ends. The CDR3 is 11 amino acids. Germline V gene sequence: CDR1 MGHRA, CDR2 YSYEKL. CDR3 DNA: TGCGCCAGCAGCCAAGTTGGGGGAGGGTTCTTC. Its translation: CASSQVGGGFF.

CDR3 coding DNA: TGCGCCAGCAGCCGTGGACAGGGAGGAGAGACCCAGTACTTC. It translates to CASSRGQGGETQYF. The rearrangement joins TRBV5-1 to TRBJ2-5, with 8 bases lining up with TRBD1. This CDR3 contains 14 residues. Germline V lookup: CDR1 SGHRS, CDR2 YFSETQ. V trimming: 4 bases; J trimming: 4 bases; junction bases outside the gene matches: 6.

The J gene is TRBJ2-3, the V gene TRBV27; 12 nucleotides agree with TRBD2. The CDR3 loop spans 16 amino acids. Germline CDR1 is MNHEY and CDR2 is SMNVEV (reference sequence). V trimming: 4 bases; J trimming: 1 base; junction bases outside the gene matches: 3. The CDR3 spells CASSSGLAGRTDTQYF. CDR3 DNA: TGTGCCAGCAGTTCCGGACTAGCGGGGCGCACAGATACGCAGTATTTT.

This chain joins TRBV15 and TRBJ2-1; D not certain. From germline, CDR1 is LNHNV and CDR2 YYDKDF (reference sequence). The V and J ends lost 5 bases and 0 bases respectively, with 8 bases between them. The CDR3 extends over 14 amino acids. The CDR3 loop is CATSPLHSYNEQFF. The CDR3 coding sequence is TGTGCCACCAGCCCACTTCACTCCTACAATGAGCAGTTCTTC.

The V and J genes are TRBV19 and TRBJ2-7, with D tentatively TRBD1 or TRBD2 (5 bases each). Per germline, CDR1 LNHDA and CDR2 SQIVND (reference sequence). Trimming removed 6 bases from V and 0 bases from J, with 12 bases in between. The CDR3 is 14 amino acids. The DNA of the CDR3 is TGTGCCAGTAGCACCCGGGACGGCTCCTACGAGCAGTACTTC. Its translation is CASSTRDGSYEQYF.

The chain uses TRBV25-1 and TRBJ1-1; 7 nucleotides line up with TRBD1. The junction had 8 bases not matched to a gene; V was cut back by 3 bases and J by 10 bases. This CDR3 has 13 residues. Germline-derived CDR1 and CDR2 are MGHDK and SYGVNS. Here the CDR3 reads CASSEPPTGRAFF. For the CDR3, the DNA is TGTGCCAGCAGTGAGCCCCCGACAGGGAGAGCTTTCTTT.

The CDR3 DNA sequence: TGTGCCAGTAGTATAATGTCTGGGCAGGCAGGTGAGCAGTACTTC. Protein sequence: CASSIMSGQAGEQYF. The rearrangement uses TRBV19 and TRBJ2-7; D unresolved. This CDR3 comprises 15 residues. Germline CDR1 reads LNHDA; CDR2 reads SQIVND (reference sequence). Between the trimmed V and J ends, which lost 2 bases and 7 bases, there was a span of 18 bases.

This clone was seen a handful of times. The chain joins TRBV27 to TRBJ1-1; 10 bases are shared with TRBD1. V lost 6 bases to trimming and J lost 7 bases; unmatched junction nucleotides: 5. Germline V gives CDR1 MNHEY, CDR2 SMNVEV (reference sequence). The CDR3 contains 13 residues. The CDR3, as DNA: TGTGCCAGCAGGATGACAGGGGGCTTTGAAGCTTTCTTT. Its protein is CASRMTGGFEAFF.

V usage is TRBV23-1 and J usage is TRBJ2-7; unclear D gene. TRBV23-1 is noted as an ORF with a role that remains uncertain. The CDR3 is 13 residues long. The V end was cut by 7 bases, the J end by 3 bases, with 13 bases between. The CDR3 DNA follows: TGCGCCAGCATTGTGAGGTTAGGCTACGAGCAGTACTTC. Amino acid sequence: CASIVRLGYEQYF.

V usage is TRBV6-6 and J usage is TRBJ2-3, with D perhaps given as TRBD1 or TRBD2 (5 bases each). This CDR3 is built from 15 residues. The V gene lost 4 bases and the J gene lost 0 bases, with 11 bases spanning the gap. The germline gives CDR1 MNHNY, CDR2 SVGAGI (reference sequence). The CDR3 region has the DNA TGTGCCAGCAGTTCATGGGGGAGCAGCACAGATACGCAGTATTTT. Its protein product is CASSSWGSSTDTQYF.

CDR3 nucleotide sequence: TGCGCCAGCAGCTTGGTGGCAGGGGCCGGGGAGCTGTTTTTT. It specifies CASSLVAGAGELFF. The V and J genes are TRBV5-1 and TRBJ2-2; D is perhaps TRBD1 (6 bases). Trimming stripped 0 bases from V and 6 bases from J, with 9 bases between. Germline-derived CDR1 and CDR2 are SGHRS and YFSETQ. This CDR3 comprises 14 residues.

This clone came up once. The chain couples TRBV7-3 to TRBJ2-3, with D perhaps matching TRBD1 (6 bases). Trimming pared 4 bases from V and 3 bases from J, leaving 17 bases between. Germline values: CDR1 SGHTA, CDR2 FQGTGA. The CDR3 contains 16 residues. DNA of the CDR3: TGTGCCAGCAGCTCCACAGGGTCAGGTTTAACAGATACGCAGTATTTT. Encoded protein: CASSSTGSGLTDTQYF.

A single count supports this clone. The V and J genes are TRBV2 and TRBJ2-5; D ambiguous. This CDR3 region has 11 residues. From germline, CDR1 is SNHLY and CDR2 FYNNEI. V lost 5 bases and J 4 bases, leaving 5 bases between the germline ends. In DNA, the CDR3 is TGTGCCAGCAGTCCGCTAGAGACCCAGTACTTC. Its translation: CASSPLETQYF.

The genes are TRBV30 and TRBJ1-1, with D unclear. CDR1 and CDR2 from the germline V gene are GTSNPN and SVGIG (reference sequence). The CDR3 runs to 14 residues. Trimming left V 0 bases short and J 4 bases short, with 12 bases between. DNA for the CDR3: TGTGCCTGGAGTGTATCTCTTACGGGCACTGAAGCTTTCTTT. Translated: CAWSVSLTGTEAFF.

The DNA of the CDR3 is TGTGCCAGCAGCGGTGGGGCTAGCGGTCGCGGTCTAAACAATGAGCAGTTCTTC. This sequence encodes CASSGGASGRGLNNEQFF. The chain joins TRBV11-3 to TRBJ2-1; 7 bases line up with TRBD2. J was trimmed by 5 bases and V by 5 bases; bases with no gene match: 18. The CDR3 extends over 18 amino acids. In germline, CDR1 is SGHNT, CDR2 YENEEA.

DNA of the CDR3: TGTGCCTGGAGGCCCGATAGTCACACCGGGGAGCTGTTTTTT. Translating gives CAWRPDSHTGELFF. The rearrangement uses TRBV30 and TRBJ2-2; D gene unclear. Deletions cut 3 bases from V and 3 bases from J, with 11 bases between. Germline V gives CDR1 GTSNPN, CDR2 SVGIG (reference sequence). The CDR3 runs 14 residues.

This chain links TRBV6-4 with TRBJ2-7; perhaps TRBD2 as D (5 bases). Deletions cut 4 bases from V and 11 bases from J, with 15 bases between. CDR3 length equals 12 residues. Germline values: CDR1 MRHNA, CDR2 SNTAGT. CDR3: CASSGPSYREYF. CDR3 nucleotides: TGTGCCAGCAGTGGCCCTAGCTACCGGGAGTACTTC.